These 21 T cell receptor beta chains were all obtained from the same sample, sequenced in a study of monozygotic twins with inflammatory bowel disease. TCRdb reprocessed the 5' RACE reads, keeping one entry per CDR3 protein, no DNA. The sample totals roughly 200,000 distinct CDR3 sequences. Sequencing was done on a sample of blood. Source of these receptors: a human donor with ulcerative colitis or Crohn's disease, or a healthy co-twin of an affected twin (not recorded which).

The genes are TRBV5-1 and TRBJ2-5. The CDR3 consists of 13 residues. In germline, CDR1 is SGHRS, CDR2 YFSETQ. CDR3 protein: CASSVQVEETQYF.

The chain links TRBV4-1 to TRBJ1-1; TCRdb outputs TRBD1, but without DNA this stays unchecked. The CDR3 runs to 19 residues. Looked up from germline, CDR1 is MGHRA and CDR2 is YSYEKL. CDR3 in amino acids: CASSGAGSLRLGVRREAFF.

CDR3 loop: CSARKRGATGELFF. The rearrangement uses TRBV20-1 and TRBJ2-2; checking the TCRdb D call of TRBD2 is not possible without DNA. The CDR3 runs to 14 residues. Germline V CDR1 and CDR2: DFQATT, SNEGSKA (reference sequence).

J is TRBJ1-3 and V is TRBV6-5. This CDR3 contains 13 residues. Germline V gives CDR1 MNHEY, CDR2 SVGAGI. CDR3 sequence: CASTSSTGNTIYF.

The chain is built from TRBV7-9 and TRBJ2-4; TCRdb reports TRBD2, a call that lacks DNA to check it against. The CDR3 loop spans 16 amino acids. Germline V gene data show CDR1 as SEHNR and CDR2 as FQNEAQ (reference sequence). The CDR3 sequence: CASSLAMGVVRNIQYF.

The CDR3 sequence is CASARGGRTEAFF. The V call is TRBV28, the J call TRBJ1-1; TCRdb's D call of TRBD1 is untestable without DNA. Per germline, CDR1 MDHEN and CDR2 SYDVKM. The CDR3 is 13 residues long.

The CDR3 loop is CASSLEAGAAFF. The chain is built from TRBV11-2 and TRBJ1-1. This CDR3 comprises 12 residues. Germline CDR1 reads SGHAT; CDR2 reads FQNNGV.

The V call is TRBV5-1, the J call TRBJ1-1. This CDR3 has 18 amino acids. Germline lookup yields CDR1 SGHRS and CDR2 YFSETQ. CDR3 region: CASSLNMFLHTRSTEAFF.

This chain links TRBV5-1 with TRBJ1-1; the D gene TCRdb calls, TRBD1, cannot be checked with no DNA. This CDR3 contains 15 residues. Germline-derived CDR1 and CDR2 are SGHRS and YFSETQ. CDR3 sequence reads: CASSLAGHWGTEAFF.

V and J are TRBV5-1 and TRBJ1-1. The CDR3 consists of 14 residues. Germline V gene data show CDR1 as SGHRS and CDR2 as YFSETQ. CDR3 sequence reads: CASSRSGGNTEAFF.

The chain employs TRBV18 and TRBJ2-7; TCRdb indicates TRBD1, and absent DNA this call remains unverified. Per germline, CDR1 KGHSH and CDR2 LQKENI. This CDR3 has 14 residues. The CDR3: CASSPPGTRYEQYF.

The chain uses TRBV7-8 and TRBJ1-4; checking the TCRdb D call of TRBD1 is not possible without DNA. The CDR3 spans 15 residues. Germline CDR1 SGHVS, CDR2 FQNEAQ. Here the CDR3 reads CASSTGTGRVEKLFF.

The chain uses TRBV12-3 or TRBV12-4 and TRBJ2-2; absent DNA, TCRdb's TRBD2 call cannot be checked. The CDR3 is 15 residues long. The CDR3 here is CASSSLGLDLGELFF.

Here the CDR3 reads CSVVQTGTINYEQYF. The V and J genes are TRBV29-1 and TRBJ2-7; TCRdb's D call of TRBD1 is untestable without DNA. The length of the CDR3 is 15 residues. The V gene's germline CDR1 is SQVTM and CDR2 ANQGSEA.

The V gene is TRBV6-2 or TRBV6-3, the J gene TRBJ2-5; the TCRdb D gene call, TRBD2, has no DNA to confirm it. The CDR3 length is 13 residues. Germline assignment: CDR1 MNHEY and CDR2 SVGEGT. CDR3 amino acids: CASTRGFEETQYF.

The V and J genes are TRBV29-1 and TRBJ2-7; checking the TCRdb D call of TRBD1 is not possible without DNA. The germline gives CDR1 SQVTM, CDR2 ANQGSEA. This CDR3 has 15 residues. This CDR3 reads CSGGAGTGTSYEQYF.

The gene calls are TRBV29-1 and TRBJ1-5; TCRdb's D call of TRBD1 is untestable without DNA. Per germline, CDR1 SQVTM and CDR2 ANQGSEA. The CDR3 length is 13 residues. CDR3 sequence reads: CSVEGRAAQPQHF.

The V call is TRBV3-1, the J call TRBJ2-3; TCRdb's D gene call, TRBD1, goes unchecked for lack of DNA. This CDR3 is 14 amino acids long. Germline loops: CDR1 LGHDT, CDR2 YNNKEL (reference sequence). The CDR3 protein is CASSHGTETDTQYF.

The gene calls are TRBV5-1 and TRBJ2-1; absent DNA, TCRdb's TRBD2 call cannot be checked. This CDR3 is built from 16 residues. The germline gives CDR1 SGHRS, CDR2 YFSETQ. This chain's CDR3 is CASSLGGALTYNEQFF.

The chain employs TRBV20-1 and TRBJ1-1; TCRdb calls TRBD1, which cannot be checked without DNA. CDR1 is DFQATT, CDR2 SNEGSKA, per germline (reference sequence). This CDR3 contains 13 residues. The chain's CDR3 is CSGLQGMNTEAFF.

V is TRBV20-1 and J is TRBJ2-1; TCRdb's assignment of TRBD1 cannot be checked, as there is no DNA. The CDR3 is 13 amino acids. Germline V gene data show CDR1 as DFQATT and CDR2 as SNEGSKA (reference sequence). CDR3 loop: CSAQGAGLNEQFF.